One and the same sample provided the 30 T cell receptor beta chains below, sequenced in a study of blood T cell repertoires in COVID-19. The assay was immunoSEQ multiplex PCR, and TCRdb's table has in-frame clones only and misses some. The sample lists 200,000 to 250,000 clones; nearly 90% were seen once. Sequencing was done on a sample of peripheral blood. These receptor sequences come from a young woman who had recovered from COVID-19.

The chain has TRBV6-5 and TRBJ2-1; D is uncertain. The CDR3 sequence is 12 residues long. Germline V lookup: CDR1 MNHEY, CDR2 SVGAGI. V was shortened by 4 bases and J by 9 bases, with 10 bases between the two germline ends. The CDR3 spells CASSWHTGEQFF. The CDR3 coding sequence is TGTGCCAGCAGTTGGCATACGGGTGAGCAGTTCTTC.

The chain joins TRBV6-2 or TRBV6-3 to TRBJ2-7; D unclear. CDR3 length: 10 amino acids. The V end lost 4 bases, the J end lost 5 bases, and 3 bases lay between the germline ends. Germline CDR1 reads MNHEY; CDR2 reads SVGEGT. The CDR3 loop reads CASSSNEQYF. CDR3 DNA sequence: TGTGCCAGCAGTTCAAACGAGCAGTACTTC.

This clone was observed a handful of times. V gene TRBV15 combines with J gene TRBJ2-3; TRBD1 aligns across 12 bases. The CDR3 runs 16 residues. The V gene end was trimmed by 5 bases and the J gene end by 4 bases; junction bases not matched to a gene: 7. The germline gives CDR1 LNHNV, CDR2 YYDKDF (reference sequence). The CDR3 reads CATSLRGQGAADTQYF. The CDR3 nucleotides are TGTGCCACCAGCCTACGGGGACAGGGGGCGGCAGATACGCAGTATTTT.

The chain has TRBV11-3 and TRBJ2-1; D call uncertain. The germline V gene encodes CDR1 SGHNT and CDR2 YENEEA. Trimming shortened V by 5 bases and J by 0 bases, and 11 bases separated the two germline ends. This CDR3 region has 15 residues. CDR3 sequence (DNA): TGTGCCAGCAGCCCGCCAACGAGCTCCTACAATGAGCAGTTCTTC. Encoded protein: CASSPPTSSYNEQFF.

V usage is TRBV10-2 and J usage is TRBJ2-7; D remains unclear. The CDR3 has 13 residues. Looked up from germline, CDR1 is WSHSY and CDR2 is SAAADI. The V end lost 4 bases, the J end lost 4 bases, and 11 bases lay between the germline ends. The CDR3 spells CASSGGVVYEQYF. CDR3 sequence (DNA): TGCGCCAGCAGTGGAGGAGTGGTGTACGAGCAGTACTTC.

The genes are TRBV7-2 and TRBJ2-7; TRBD2 aligns across 7 bases. Trimming cost V 3 bases and J 4 bases; bases outside gene matches: 9. The CDR3 runs 15 residues. The germline V gene encodes CDR1 SGHTA and CDR2 FQGNSA. The CDR3 reads CASSFWGGHLYEQYF. The CDR3 DNA reads TGTGCCAGCAGCTTTTGGGGAGGGCATTTGTACGAGCAGTACTTC.

The CDR3 DNA follows: TGCGCCAGCAGCTTCGCAGGGGGCCCAGATACGCAGTATTTT. It translates to CASSFAGGPDTQYF. The chain links TRBV5-1 to TRBJ2-3, with TRBD1 matching over 8 bases. J lost 4 bases, V lost 2 bases, and 3 bases had no gene match. Germline V gene lookup returns CDR1 SGHRS and CDR2 YFSETQ. This CDR3 is built from 14 residues.

The chain has TRBV11-2 and TRBJ2-5; 11 bases align to TRBD2. The CDR3 runs to 18 residues. The ends lost 4 bases at V and 0 bases at J; junction bases unmatched: 10. Per the germline V gene, CDR1 is SGHAT and CDR2 is FQNNGV. The CDR3 protein is CASSSIRLAGQYQETQYF. The CDR3 DNA reads TGTGCCAGCAGCTCCATAAGACTAGCGGGACAGTACCAAGAGACCCAGTACTTC.

This clone was recorded a few times. The V gene is TRBV5-5, the J gene TRBJ1-2; TRBD1 aligns across 7 bases. Germline trimming cut 2 bases from V and 2 bases from J; bases unmatched to any gene: 9. Germline assignment: CDR1 SGHKS and CDR2 YYEKEE (reference sequence). This CDR3 has 16 residues. CDR3 residues: CASSFTIRTGNYGYTF. DNA for the CDR3: TGTGCCAGCAGCTTCACCATCCGGACAGGCAACTATGGCTACACCTTC.

The chain links TRBV11-2 to TRBJ1-2, with D unresolved. This CDR3 comprises 12 residues. V lost 5 bases and J 5 bases, leaving 9 bases between the germline ends. Germline V CDR1 and CDR2: SGHAT, FQNNGV. CDR3 in amino acids: CASSLRGYGYTF. The CDR3 DNA sequence: TGTGCCAGCAGCCTCCGGGGTTATGGCTACACCTTC. The entire variable domain, with the rest obtained from reference TRBV11-2 and TRBJ1-2, is as follows: EAGVAQSPRYKIIEKRQSVAFWCNPISGHATLYWYQQILGQGPKLLIQFQNNGVVDDSQLPKDRFSAERLKGVDSTLKIQPAKLEDSAVYLCASSLRGYGYTFGSGTRLTVV.

The chain links TRBV11-1 to TRBJ2-7; possible D gene TRBD2, 6 bases. Germline CDR1 and CDR2: SGHAT and FQDESV (reference sequence). V was trimmed by 1 base and J by 2 bases, leaving 9 bases between them. This CDR3 has 14 residues. DNA of the CDR3: TGTGCCAGCAGCTTAGGGAGGGCGGCCTACGAGCAGTACTTC. Protein: CASSLGRAAYEQYF.

The chain is built from TRBV7-3 and TRBJ2-1, with TRBD2 as a possible D gene (6 bases). V was trimmed by 3 bases and J by 0 bases, leaving 9 bases between them. In germline, CDR1 is SGHTA, CDR2 FQGTGA. There are 15 residues in the CDR3. The DNA of the CDR3 is TGTGCCAGCAGCTTGCTAGCGAACTCCTACAATGAGCAGTTCTTC. As protein: CASSLLANSYNEQFF.

The chain links TRBV7-6 to TRBJ1-2, with 7 bases lining up with TRBD1. Germline CDR1 is SGHVS and CDR2 is FNYEAQ. V lost 5 bases, J lost 8 bases, and 17 bases stayed unmatched. CDR3 size: 16 residues. In nucleotides, the CDR3 is TGTGCCAGCAGCCCACGGGGACAGTCTCAGACGGGGGGCTACACCTTC. This encodes CASSPRGQSQTGGYTF.

The chain links TRBV12-3 or TRBV12-4 to TRBJ1-3, with D possibly matching TRBD1 (5 bases). V lost 11 bases, J lost 4 bases, and 12 bases lay in between. The CDR3 covers 12 residues. The CDR3 here is CALRGDGNTIYF. As DNA, the CDR3 is TGTGCCCTGCGGGGGGACGGAAACACCATATATTTT.

The J gene is TRBJ1-1, the V gene TRBV19; tentatively, D is TRBD1 (5 bases). CDR1 and CDR2 (germline): LNHDA, SQIVND (reference sequence). This CDR3 region has 13 residues. Trimming left V 5 bases short and J 0 bases short, with 7 bases between. The CDR3: CASSGAMNTEAFF. DNA of the CDR3: TGTGCCAGTAGTGGGGCTATGAACACTGAAGCTTTCTTT.

J is TRBJ2-2 and V is TRBV5-1; TRBD2 agrees at 12 bases. The germline V gene has CDR1 SGHRS and CDR2 YFSETQ. This CDR3 is 16 amino acids long. The ends lost 4 bases at V and 3 bases at J; junction bases unmatched: 4. CDR3 residues: CASSNTSGRYTGELFF. As DNA, the CDR3 is TGCGCCAGCAGCAACACTAGCGGGAGGTACACCGGGGAGCTGTTTTTT.

The rearrangement links TRBV6-5 to TRBJ1-1; 7 bases map to TRBD1. This CDR3 is 14 amino acids long. Per germline, CDR1 MNHEY and CDR2 SVGAGI. The V segment lost 6 bases and the J segment 5 bases; nucleotides outside the gene matches: 9. The CDR3 sequence: CASRPTTGRTEAFF. The CDR3 DNA reads TGTGCCAGCAGACCCACGACAGGGCGGACTGAAGCTTTCTTT.

This chain links TRBV29-1 with TRBJ1-1, with 10 bases matching TRBD1. CDR1 SQVTM and CDR2 ANQGSEA come from the germline V gene. The trim removed 7 bases at V and 7 bases at J, leaving 15 bases unmatched. The CDR3 covers 15 residues. The CDR3: CSGTTGTGALREAFF. CDR3 coding DNA: TGCAGCGGAACCACCGGGACAGGGGCACTCCGTGAAGCTTTCTTT.

The chain couples TRBV5-1 to TRBJ2-7, with a possible D match to TRBD2 (5 bases). This CDR3 has 15 amino acids. Germline CDR1 and CDR2: SGHRS and YFSETQ. V lost 0 bases and J 2 bases, leaving 12 bases between the germline ends. In DNA, the CDR3 is TGCGCCAGCAGCTTGGTCGCTAGCACTACCTACGAGCAGTACTTC. Protein product: CASSLVASTTYEQYF.

The chain has TRBV5-1 and TRBJ1-6; unclear D gene. V was shortened by 0 bases and J by 0 bases, with 7 bases between the two germline ends. This CDR3 is 16 amino acids long. Germline loops: CDR1 SGHRS, CDR2 YFSETQ. The CDR3 protein is CASSLAGSSYNSPLHF. Written as DNA, the CDR3 is TGCGCCAGCAGCTTGGCGGGGAGCTCCTATAATTCACCCCTCCACTTT.

This rearrangement joins TRBV6-6 to TRBJ1-5; TRBD1 agrees at 8 bases. The CDR3 consists of 15 residues. The trim removed 5 bases at V and 5 bases at J, leaving 8 bases unmatched. Germline CDR1 reads MNHNY; CDR2 reads SVGAGI (reference sequence). This CDR3 reads CASSPAGQGDQPQHF. CDR3 nucleotides: TGTGCCAGCAGTCCCGCTGGACAGGGAGATCAGCCCCAGCATTTT.

The chain has TRBV20-1 and TRBJ2-7; 7 bases fit TRBD2. V lost 5 bases, J lost 4 bases, and 5 bases stayed unmatched. This CDR3 is 12 amino acids long. In germline, CDR1 is DFQATT, CDR2 SNEGSKA (reference sequence). CDR3 DNA: TGCAGTGCTCGTGTTAGCGGGTACGAGCAGTACTTC. Amino acids: CSARVSGYEQYF.

This clone has a handful of counts. V and J are TRBV7-2 and TRBJ2-1; no reliable D call. This CDR3 region has 14 residues. Germline CDR1 reads SGHTA; CDR2 reads FQGNSA. The V end lost 5 bases, the J end lost 0 bases, and 8 bases lay between the germline ends. As DNA, the CDR3 is TGTGCCAGCAGCCAAGACAACTCCTACAATGAGCAGTTCTTC. Translation gives CASSQDNSYNEQFF.

The rearrangement joins TRBV29-1 to TRBJ2-1, with a weak D call TRBD2 (5 bases). Germline V CDR1 and CDR2: SQVTM, ANQGSEA. The V and J ends lost 6 bases and 2 bases respectively, with 14 bases between them. This CDR3 has 14 amino acids. The CDR3 DNA sequence: TGCAGCGTCACGAGACGGGAAACCTACAATGAGCAGTTCTTC. As protein: CSVTRRETYNEQFF.

Details on this clone: The junction does not match germline at one end; this may be a read error. The chain recombines TRBV25-1 with TRBJ2-7; 10 bases fit TRBD1. The V gene's germline CDR1 is MGHDK and CDR2 SYGVNS. The CDR3 runs 12 residues. CDR3 sequence reads: CASSDVIGQGDF. CDR3 coding DNA: TGTGCCAGCAGTGACGTCATTGGACAGGGGGACTTC.

The V and J genes are TRBV25-1 and TRBJ2-1; 11 nucleotides match TRBD2. Germline V gives CDR1 MGHDK, CDR2 SYGVNS. With V trimmed by 7 bases and J by 2 bases, 10 bases remained unmatched. CDR3 length equals 17 residues. For the CDR3, the DNA is TGTGCCAGCACCGACGGACTAGCGGGTTTCCCCTACAATGAGCAGTTCTTC. It translates to CASTDGLAGFPYNEQFF.

This clone has just one count. The V and J genes are TRBV19 and TRBJ2-2; maybe TRBD2 (5 bases). The CDR3 consists of 18 residues. V was shortened by 1 base and J by 0 bases, with 15 bases between the two germline ends. In germline, CDR1 is LNHDA, CDR2 SQIVND (reference sequence). For the CDR3, the DNA is TGTGCCAGTAGTATAGTAATGCGGGCCAGGTCGAACACCGGGGAGCTGTTTTTT. This translates into CASSIVMRARSNTGELFF. Using reference TRBV19 and TRBJ2-2 for the parts outside the CDR3, the full variable domain is DGGITQSPKYLFRKEGQNVTLSCEQNLNHDAMYWYRQDPGQGLRLIYYSQIVNDFQKGDIAEGYSVSREKKESFPLTVTSAQKNPTAFYLCASSIVMRARSNTGELFFGEGSRLTVL.

V is TRBV6-2 or TRBV6-3 and J is TRBJ2-3; D uncertain. Germline V CDR1 and CDR2: MNHEY, SVGEGT. V shed 0 bases and J shed 2 bases, with 12 bases lying between them. The CDR3 runs to 16 residues. Here the CDR3 reads CASSYSSPLFTDTQYF. Here the CDR3 DNA reads TGTGCCAGCAGTTACTCGTCTCCACTCTTCACAGATACGCAGTATTTT.

The V and J genes are TRBV19 and TRBJ2-2; maybe TRBD1 (5 bases). The CDR3 runs 12 residues. Germline lookup yields CDR1 LNHDA and CDR2 SQIVND (reference sequence). Trimming pared 5 bases from V and 7 bases from J, leaving 8 bases between. CDR3 loop: CASSQGYGELFF. For the CDR3, the DNA is TGTGCCAGTAGTCAGGGATACGGGGAGCTGTTTTTT.

The V and J genes are TRBV7-9 and TRBJ2-1, with 14 positions matching TRBD2. Looked up from germline, CDR1 is SEHNR and CDR2 is FQNEAQ (reference sequence). V gave up 1 base and J gave up 8 bases; unmatched junction bases: 4. This CDR3 comprises 16 residues. The CDR3 DNA reads as TGTGCCAGCAGCTTAGGTGCGGGACTAGCGGGAGATGAGCAGTTCTTC. Encoded protein: CASSLGAGLAGDEQFF.